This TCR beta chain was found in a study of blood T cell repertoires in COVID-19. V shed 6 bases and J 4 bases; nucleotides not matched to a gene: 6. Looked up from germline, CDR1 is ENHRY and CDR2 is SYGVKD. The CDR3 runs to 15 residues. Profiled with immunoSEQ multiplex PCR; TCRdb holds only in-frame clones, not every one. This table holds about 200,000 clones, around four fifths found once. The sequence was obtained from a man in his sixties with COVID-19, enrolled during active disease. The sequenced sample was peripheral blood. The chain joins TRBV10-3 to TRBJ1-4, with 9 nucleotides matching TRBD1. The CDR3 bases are TGTGCCATCAGCGCCCGGGGACAGGGTAATGAAAAACTGTTTTTT. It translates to CAISARGQGNEKLFF.